This T cell receptor (beta chain) was profiled in a study of cytomegalovirus exposure and HLA in healthy donors (dated by TCRdb to 2016 to 2017). For the wider study: In an earlier analysis of around 540 of the donors, around 300 Gb of sequence data and approximately 100 million unique TCR beta sequences from about 179 million T cells were reported. Class I and class II HLA loci were covered by the typing at four-digit resolution. Genome-wide SNP genotypes for about 55% of the roughly 670 donors were used in a later genetic analysis, which treated that subset as a discovery cohort. A handful of DR-DQ haplotypes were handled as single units for association and clustering because linkage in the cohort was strong. Every discovery cohort repertoire had been produced on one sequencing platform. Alongside the repertoire data, information on donor age, sex, ethnicity and CMV serostatus was compiled. A later analysis re-examined previously published TCR beta repertoires from 500 to 700 donors and added high-resolution HLA genotyping to investigate patterns of TCR occurrence. In the later analysis, no new phenotypic data were used to find candidate immune exposures; instead, reliance was placed on TCR beta sequences and their occurrence across donors. Besides the first cohort of approximately 710 subjects, a separate validation cohort made up of over 95 different subjects was used. The number of donors typed differed by locus, with about 620-630 for A, B, C, DRB1 and DQB1, over 500 for DQA1, nearly 610 for DPA1, and 400 to 490 for DPB1. Among about 390 genotyped donors of the cohort, an average of about 240,000 unique TCR beta nucleotide sequences were sequenced per donor, roughly 20% of them non-productive. The study aimed to test whether cataloging public T cell receptors could reveal signatures of past pathogen exposure. An earlier analysis of approximately 500 of the donors applied high-throughput TCR beta sequencing to assess whether each TCR beta V gene segment acted as functional or pseudogenic. The study combined high-throughput TCR immunosequencing, statistical association of individual TCRs with disease status, and machine learning to predict cytomegalovirus infection status. An early release covering 500 to 750 HLA-typed donors comprised 250 to 350 gigabases of sequencing data and around 85 million unique TCR sequences. The study profiled the T cell repertoires of 550 to 700 subjects by immunosequencing and related them to cytomegalovirus serostatus. Of the roughly 400 genotyped donors, less than 90% were placed in the genetic ancestry cluster associated with self-reported Caucasian donors. What the study reported, not specific to this receptor: A total of roughly 160 TCR beta chains were listed by the study as associated with cytomegalovirus. While some public TCRs were present in many individuals, most TCR sequences turned up only very rarely across donors. Most CMV-associated TCR beta chains appeared to be HLA-restricted in a later analysis, and the HLA associations seemed to be driven largely by CMV exposure. In a later analysis, the rate of TCR association differed among HLA loci, with DRB1 alleles having the most associated TCRs and HLA-C alleles having the fewest. Because counts were too low, fewer than 20 rarely observed V segments, including chromosome 9 orphons, were excluded from the earlier analysis of under 650 of the donors. The only immune exposure information available for the cohort was CMV serostatus. The presence/absence analyses assumed that sequencing depth was roughly uniform across donors, and that assumption may not be true. Linkage disequilibrium might explain the correlated functional status among segregating V segments, but an unknown experimental factor could not be ruled out. In a later analysis, several top co-occurrence clusters were reported to appear linked to parvovirus B19, influenza, CMV and Epstein-Barr virus. In vitro tests confirmed that a few of the cytomegalovirus-associated TCR beta chains recognize cytomegalovirus antigens. Some IMGT-functional V segments, including TRBV6-2 and TRBV6-3, could not be distinguished by the 87-base-pair reads and were therefore excluded. Broadly in line with IMGT annotations, most TCR beta V segments showed up in productive rearrangements about 87% or about 30% of the time in an earlier analysis of some 590 of the donors. The sequencing pipeline was judged likely to have produced a cluster of highly shared sequence variants as a technical artifact. A further reported finding was that TCR beta sequences accurately predicted the HLA-A and HLA-B alleles for most subjects in the first cohort. Strong co-occurrence of HLA alleles, especially DR and DQ, made assigning TCR associations to individual alleles difficult. In a later genetic analysis, fewer N-insertions in productive TCRs were reported among donors in an Asian-associated ancestry cluster than the roughly 640-donor mean. In a later analysis, HLA-associated TCR beta chains showed more clonal expansion and lower generation probabilities than non-associated chains that were equally common. Specific HLA alleles were associated with 16,951 TCR beta sequences at a false discovery rate of 0.05 in a later analysis. It was suggested by the authors that the approach could potentially be generalized to other disease states and immunological phenotypes. Cytomegalovirus status was reported to be diagnosed by the classifier with high specificity and sensitivity in both the original and validation cohorts. HLA typing was unavailable for some donors at each locus, so association tests used only the typed subset. The cohort was sequenced for TCR beta chains only, and without alpha or paired-chain data the features that could be detected were limited. In a later genetic analysis, a missense DCLRE1C variant was associated with V-gene and J-gene trimming of TCR beta chains, and the association was replicated in an independent cohort.

Library preparation employed the immunoSEQ multiplex PCR assay. The multiplex PCR relied on a mix of 60 forward primers for TCR Vbeta segments and 13 reverse primers for TCR Jbeta segments. The CDR3 region of rearranged TCR beta genes was amplified from genomic DNA with a multiplex PCR assay. Amplified TCR beta libraries were sequenced as 87-base-pair reads on the Illumina HiSeq System. Per the source publication's procedure: In a later analysis, tens of millions of unique TCR beta chains were counted across the 650 to 750 repertoires, and approximately 11 million of these chains were shared by at least two donors. Raw reads were error-corrected and collapsed into unique sequences with a nearest-neighbor algorithm that merged closely related sequences to remove PCR and sequencing errors. Alignment of CDR3 sequences to IMGT reference sequences was used to assign V, D and J gene segments. Each retained sequence needed at least a six-nucleotide match to both a V gene segment and a J gene segment. Rearrangements were classified as productive when the CDR3 lacked stop codons and remained in frame with V and J, and all other rearrangements were classified as non-productive. CDR3 was defined by IMGT convention, running from the second conserved V-encoded cysteine to the conserved J-encoded phenylalanine. In an earlier analysis of approximately 500 of the donors, sequences lacking an unambiguous match to a single V gene segment were excluded. In an earlier analysis of a few hundred of the donors, a V segment was called functional when productive rearrangements were above 56.7%, and segregating when the standard deviation between donors exceeded 5%. A statistical classification framework was built to diagnose cytomegalovirus status from the catalog of TCR beta chain sequences. A later analysis assigned V and J genes by comparing TCR nucleotide sequences with IMGT/GENE-DB human TR gene sequences. The TCRdist pipeline was used in a later analysis to assign CDR3 sequences and most-parsimonious VDJ recombination scenarios. In a later analysis, each TCR beta chain was defined by its CDR3 amino acid sequence together with its V-gene family, and reads lacking a unique V-gene family were excluded. To address suspected cross-contamination and a sequencing artifact, a later analysis removed 450 to 700 highly shared, low-generation-probability nucleotide sequences. In a later analysis, a clonal expansion index for each public chain was calculated from normalized within-repertoire ranks of inferred template counts. A later analysis computed generation probabilities with a VDJ recombination model fitted to out-of-frame rearrangements, and checked the results against IGoR. Hypergeometric tests were used in a later analysis to score TCR-TCR, TCR-HLA and TCR-CMV co-occurrence, with a repertoire-size bias correction applied to the TCR pairs. In a later analysis, false discovery rates were estimated by permuting HLA or CMV assignments 20 times. A later analysis grouped co-occurring TCRs with DBSCAN, adding TCRdist sequence similarity when clustering within HLA-allele-positive subsets. Repertoires with fewer than 30,000 or more than 120,000 public chains, plus five repertoires with anomalous nucleotide sharing, were excluded from co-occurrence clustering. Imported from immuneACCESS, the table was reduced by TCRdb to in-frame sequences with V and J called. These copies leave out some clones; in studies compared against another copy, an unresolved V gene accounts for under half, and the cause of the remainder is not known. D and trimming come from the DNA, and the V and J calls and clone size come from that table. The sample contains about 160,000 clones, around 82% of them found a single time. The ten largest clonotypes hold under 1.1% of the sample.

For this clone: This receptor's antigen is unknown. No base quality information exists; no much larger clone differs at one position.

CDR1 and CDR2 are drawn from the germline V gene: MDHEN, SYDVKM. V is shortened by 5 bases, J by 2 bases, and the region joining them spans 12 bases. The CDR3 has 15 amino acids, counting the end cysteine and phenylalanine. Left in the record is the CDR3 DNA by itself, 45 bases read in frame from the first base. The cohort comprised 710 or so healthy bone marrow donors. Cohort members were all nominally healthy when sampled, although unrecorded immune exposures were likely present. The donor was CMV seronegative and was included in the group of hundreds of seronegative cohort members. Every donor gave a peripheral blood sample, and the peripheral blood mononuclear cells from that sample were used for TCR beta sequencing. The Qiagen DNeasy Blood Extraction Kit was used to extract genomic DNA from the blood cell samples.

Source material: PBMCs. The TCR originated in a man between 25 and 39 years old in good health and CMV-seronegative. The V and J segments used are TRBV28 and TRBJ1-4; the D region possibly corresponds to TRBD1 (6 bases align). The sequence in DNA is TGTGCCAGCAGTAAAAACAGGGAGACTAATGAAAAACTGTTTTTT. Its protein reads: CASSKNRETNEKLFF.